Below, 20 T cell receptor beta chains from the same sample are listed, as sequenced in a study of identical twins (dated by TCRdb to the mid-2010s). The library relied on 5' RACE. The reads were generated on an Illumina HiSeq 2000. TCRdb applied fastp at Q25 and MiXCR to the public reads, then kept only in-frame beta chains. Each CDR3 protein gets just one entry, which takes the most common genes and DNA from the rows behind it. This sample has more than 400,000 distinct CDR3 sequences in its table, and 13% to 15% of those were observed once. The ten largest clones add up to roughly 0.4% of the sample. This same sample was also part of a study on yellow fever vaccine responses in identical twins.

Sequenced input: CD4+ T cells sorted from blood. The receptors stem from a woman aged 18 to 35 in good health.

This clonotype was detected only a few times. The chain has TRBV18 and TRBJ2-1, with 9 bases aligning to TRBD2. CDR1 and CDR2 (germline): KGHSH, LQKENI. CDR3 size: 15 residues. V dropped 0 bases and J dropped 7; count of bases not matched to a gene: 4. DNA for the CDR3: TGTGCCAGCTCACCACCCCCGGCGGGGGGGAATGAGCAGTTCTTC. Translated: CASSPPPAGGNEQFF. Based on the CDR3 plus reference TRBV18 and TRBJ2-1, the full variable domain is NAGVMQNPRHLVRRRGQEARLRCSPMKGHSHVYWYRQLPEEGLKFMVYLQKENIIDESGMPKERFSAEFPKEGPSILRIQQVVRGDSAAYFCASSPPPAGGNEQFFGPGTRLTVL.

The gene calls are TRBV29-1 and TRBJ2-2; D perhaps matches TRBD2 (5 bases). The CDR3 has 17 amino acids. The V gene lost 3 bases and the J gene lost 9 bases, with 26 bases spanning the gap. Germline-derived CDR1 and CDR2 are SQVTM and ANQGSEA. CDR3 nucleotides: TGCAGCGTTGAGGGAGACGAAATCCCCGGGCCATCCCGGGAGCTGTTTTTT. This translates into CSVEGDEIPGPSRELFF.

The chain couples TRBV7-9 to TRBJ1-1; D is ambiguous. The CDR3 totals 14 residues. CDR1 SEHNR and CDR2 FQNEAQ come from the germline V gene (reference sequence). The V gene lost 5 bases and the J gene lost 7 bases, with 17 bases spanning the gap. CDR3 residues: CASSPTPLENEAFF. Written as DNA, the CDR3 is TGTGCCAGCAGCCCAACCCCGCTGGAGAATGAAGCTTTCTTT. Full variable domain (missing parts from reference TRBV7-9 and TRBJ1-1): DTGVSQNPRHKITKRGQNVTFRCDPISEHNRLYWYRQTLGQGPEFLTYFQNEAQLEKSRLLSDRFSAERPKGSFSTLEIQRTEQGDSAMYLCASSPTPLENEAFFGQGTRLTVV.

The chain carries TRBV29-1 and TRBJ2-5, with TRBD1 as a possible D gene (6 bases). The CDR3 has 12 residues. V was trimmed by 4 bases and J by 4 bases, leaving 10 bases between them. Germline loops: CDR1 SQVTM, CDR2 ANQGSEA. The DNA for the CDR3 is TGCAGCGTTGTGGGACAACGAGAGACCCAGTACTTC. This sequence encodes CSVVGQRETQYF.

This clonotype was picked up a small number of times. The chain combines TRBV6-1 with TRBJ1-1, with D possibly TRBD1 on 5 matching bases. Germline CDR1 and CDR2: MNHNS and SASEGT. The CDR3 spans 13 residues. The germline V and J ends were trimmed by 6 bases and 4 bases, with 12 bases remaining between them. The chain's CDR3 is CASRAGGGTEAFF. The CDR3 bases are TGTGCCAGCAGGGCAGGTGGGGGCACTGAAGCTTTCTTT.

The sample holds a few counts of this clonotype. The chain recombines TRBV18 with TRBJ1-3, with unresolved D. V was shortened by 5 bases and J by 5 bases, with 10 bases between the two germline ends. CDR1 is KGHSH and CDR2 is LQKENI in the germline V gene. The CDR3 contains 13 residues. The CDR3 nucleotides are TGTGCCAGCTCAACCCCAGACCGAAACACCATATATTTT. Translating gives CASSTPDRNTIYF.

This clonotype was counted between two and nine times. The chain employs TRBV7-9 and TRBJ1-1; tentatively, D is TRBD1 (6 bases). V was trimmed by 5 bases and J by 4 bases, leaving 8 bases between them. There are 12 residues in the CDR3. From germline, CDR1 is SEHNR and CDR2 FQNEAQ (reference sequence). The CDR3 sequence: CASSDRSTEAFF. CDR3 DNA: TGTGCCAGCAGCGACAGGAGCACTGAAGCTTTCTTT.

There are a few counts of this clonotype. The chain couples TRBV3-1 to TRBJ1-1, with a tentative D call TRBD1 (6 bases). The CDR3 length is 16 residues. Germline V gene data show CDR1 as LGHDT and CDR2 as YNNKEL (reference sequence). The V end lost 0 bases, the J end lost 1 base, and 12 bases lay between the germline ends. Here the CDR3 DNA reads TGTGCCAGCAGCCAAGATTGGGGGGGCTGGAACACTGAAGCTTTCTTT. Its protein product is CASSQDWGGWNTEAFF.

The J gene is TRBJ1-1, the V gene TRBV5-5; D is uncertain. Germline loops: CDR1 SGHKS, CDR2 YYEKEE (reference sequence). The CDR3 contains 14 residues. V lost 4 bases and J 5 bases, leaving 15 bases between the germline ends. CDR3 sequence: CASSPGPLETEAFF. CDR3 in DNA: TGTGCCAGCAGCCCGGGCCCGTTGGAGACTGAAGCTTTCTTT.

V gene TRBV20-1 combines with J gene TRBJ2-1, with TRBD1 identical over 7 bases. With 6 bases clipped from V and 1 base from J, the junction kept 6 bases outside the gene matches. The CDR3 is made up of 14 amino acids. CDR1 is DFQATT and CDR2 is SNEGSKA in the germline V gene (reference sequence). The CDR3 protein is CSARTGQSYNEQFF. Here the CDR3 DNA reads TGCAGTGCCAGGACAGGCCAATCCTACAATGAGCAGTTCTTC.

V gene TRBV4-2 combines with J gene TRBJ2-7, with 9 bases identical to TRBD2. The V segment lost 0 bases and the J segment 2 bases; nucleotides outside the gene matches: 5. Germline CDR1 and CDR2: LGHNA and YNFKEQ. The CDR3 totals 16 residues. DNA of the CDR3: TGTGCCAGCAGCCAAGACTTGGTAGCGGGAGCCTACGAGCAGTACTTC. Amino acid sequence: CASSQDLVAGAYEQYF.

The sample holds a few counts of this clonotype. This chain links TRBV25-1 with TRBJ2-1; D might be TRBD1 or TRBD2, each matching 5 bases. CDR1 is MGHDK, CDR2 SYGVNS, per germline. Trimming removed 10 bases at V and 4 bases at J, with 23 bases between. The CDR3 totals 16 residues. The CDR3 DNA reads TGTGCCACCACACCTGACCACCGGGACCTATACAATGAGCAGTTCTTC. Amino acids: CATTPDHRDLYNEQFF.

V gene TRBV18 combines with J gene TRBJ2-1, with D unresolved. The CDR3 runs to 16 residues. Trimming removed 0 bases at V and 0 bases at J, with 9 bases between. CDR1 is KGHSH and CDR2 is LQKENI in the germline V gene. The CDR3 DNA reads TGTGCCAGCTCACCACCCCGGGCCAGCTCCTACAATGAGCAGTTCTTC. Its protein is CASSPPRASSYNEQFF.

The V call is TRBV12-3 or TRBV12-4, the J call TRBJ2-2, with D perhaps assigned TRBD1 or TRBD2 (5 bases each). This CDR3 spans 14 amino acids. The V gene lost 6 bases and the J gene lost 6 bases, with 14 bases spanning the gap. The CDR3 reads CASRNRDPPGELFF. The CDR3 nucleotides are TGTGCCAGCAGGAACCGGGACCCACCCGGGGAGCTGTTTTTT.

Only a few counts were recorded for this clonotype. The chain is built from TRBV7-9 and TRBJ2-2; TRBD2 agrees at 12 bases. V shed 3 bases and J 5 bases; nucleotides not matched to a gene: 4. The CDR3 extends over 16 amino acids. The V gene's germline CDR1 is SEHNR and CDR2 FQNEAQ (reference sequence). CDR3 bases: TGTGCCAGCAGCTTCCGACTAGCGGGAGAAACCGGGGAGCTGTTTTTT. Its translation is CASSFRLAGETGELFF.

This clonotype has more than one count but fewer than ten. The chain has TRBV13 and TRBJ2-1; D uncertain. The germline V and J ends were trimmed by 8 bases and 0 bases, with 23 bases remaining between them. The CDR3 loop spans 18 amino acids. The germline gives CDR1 PRHDT, CDR2 FYEKMQ (reference sequence). DNA for the CDR3: TGTGCCAGCTGTTTAGGAACTCGGACGAGTGCCTCCTACAATGAGCAGTTCTTC. This gives the protein CASCLGTRTSASYNEQFF.

The chain couples TRBV5-4 to TRBJ1-2, with 7 bases identical to TRBD1. The trim removed 0 bases at V and 12 bases at J, leaving 2 bases unmatched. This CDR3 has 11 amino acids. Germline V gene lookup returns CDR1 SGHNT and CDR2 YYREEE (reference sequence). CDR3 loop: CASSLGQGNTF. CDR3 sequence (DNA): TGTGCCAGCAGCTTGGGACAGGGTAACACCTTC.

The chain has TRBV9 and TRBJ2-1, with 12 nucleotides matching TRBD2. Germline V gives CDR1 SGDLS, CDR2 YYNGEE. This CDR3 contains 17 residues. The V and J ends lost 1 base and 6 bases, in that order; junction bases with no gene match: 8. In DNA form, the CDR3 reads TGTGCCAGCAGCGTAAACCCCCCGGGACTAGCGGGCAATGAGCAGTTCTTC. Protein product: CASSVNPPGLAGNEQFF. Full variable domain (missing parts from reference TRBV9 and TRBJ2-1): DSGVTQTPKHLITATGQRVTLRCSPRSGDLSVYWYQQSLDQGLQFLIQYYNGEERAKGNILERFSAQQFPDLHSELNLSSLELGDSALYFCASSVNPPGLAGNEQFFGPGTRLTVL.

This clonotype was seen a handful of times. The rearrangement uses TRBV5-1 and TRBJ2-1; tentatively, D is TRBD2 (5 bases). CDR1 is SGHRS and CDR2 is YFSETQ in the germline V gene. The V end was cut by 2 bases, the J end by 0 bases, with 9 bases between. This CDR3 has 15 residues. The CDR3 DNA is TGCGCCAGCAGCTTTCGGAGCGGCTCCTACAATGAGCAGTTCTTC. It translates to CASSFRSGSYNEQFF.

V usage is TRBV12-3 or TRBV12-4 and J usage is TRBJ1-1; D is ambiguous. V was shortened by 1 base and J by 7 bases, with 7 bases between the two germline ends. CDR3 size: 12 residues. CDR3 sequence: CASSLVLVEAFF. DNA for the CDR3: TGTGCCAGCAGTTTAGTTTTGGTTGAAGCTTTCTTT.